Sequencing of this T cell receptor (beta chain) was carried out in a study of molecular identifiers for immune sequencing clone quantification. Background on the study: In replicates, the authors split RNA from around 18,000 or 91,000 naive CD8 cells five ways and sequenced four.

This clonotype ranks as medium-sized. Its antigen is as yet unknown. Deletions cut 2 bases from V and 4 bases from J, with 8 bases between. The CDR3 contains 14 residues. Germline V gene sequence: CDR1 KGHDR, CDR2 SFDVKD. Overall study results and limits: Identical barcode-sharing TCR molecules could lead to underestimated sizes for highly expanded clones.

Preparation of the bulk TCR libraries relied on previously described methods and listed TCR primers. Using its own MiXCR run on the PCR reads, TCRdb lists one record per CDR3 protein. The sample includes 20,000 to 25,000 distinct CDR3 sequences, roughly 15% of them seen just once. This receptor was obtained from a human donor in good health. Some libraries in this study had Jurkat cell RNA spiked in. Input material: naive CD8+ T cells from blood, with Jurkat cell RNA spiked in. As for subset: FACS-sorted CD8+CD4-CCR7+CD45RA+ naive T cells. The chain is built from TRBV24-1 and TRBJ1-5; no clear D gene. CDR3 protein: CATSDYGNNQPQHF. The CDR3 coding sequence is TGTGCCACCAGTGATTATGGCAATAATCAGCCCCAGCATTTT.